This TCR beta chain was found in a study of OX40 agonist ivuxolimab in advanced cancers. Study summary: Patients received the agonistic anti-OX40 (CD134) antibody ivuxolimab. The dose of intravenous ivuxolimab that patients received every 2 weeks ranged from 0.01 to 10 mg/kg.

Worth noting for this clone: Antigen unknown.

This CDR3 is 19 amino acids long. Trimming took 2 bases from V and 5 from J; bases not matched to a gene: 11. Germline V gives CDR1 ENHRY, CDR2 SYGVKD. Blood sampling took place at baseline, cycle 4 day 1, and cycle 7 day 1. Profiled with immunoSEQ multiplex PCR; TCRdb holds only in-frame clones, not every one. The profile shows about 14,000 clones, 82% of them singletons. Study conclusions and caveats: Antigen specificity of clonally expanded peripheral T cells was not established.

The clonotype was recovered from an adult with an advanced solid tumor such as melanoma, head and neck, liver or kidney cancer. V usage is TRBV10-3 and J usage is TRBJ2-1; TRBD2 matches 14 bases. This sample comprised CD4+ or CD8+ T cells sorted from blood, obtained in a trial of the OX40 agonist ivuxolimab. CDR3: CAISEPGTSGSKGNNEQFF. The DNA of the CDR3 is TGTGCCATCAGTGAGCCCGGGACTAGCGGGAGCAAAGGGAACAATGAGCAGTTCTTC.